This section outlines one T cell receptor (beta chain) sequence together with its context. Its antigen remains unknown. Method: immunoSEQ multiplex PCR; TCRdb's copy keeps in-frame clones and lacks some. This sample has fewer than 130,000 clones, with 85% to 95% found just once. The source of the sample is a study of T cell responses to AZD1222 COVID-19 vaccine. J gave up 5 bases and V 4 bases, and 4 bases lay outside the gene matches. The CDR3 has 13 residues. CDR1 GTSNPN and CDR2 SVGIG come from the germline V gene (reference sequence). Broader study findings: Clonal diversity may have been underestimated, and the donors were mostly white British, with more females than males. Repertoires were sampled only after the peak T cell response. Increased Spike-specific TCR breadth and depth were observed after two AZD1222 doses. Nearly half of spike-specific TCRs reportedly go after variant regions that carry no mutations.

The starting material was peripheral blood, obtained on day 0 of AZD1222 vaccination. This clonotype originated in an adult in good health. V usage is TRBV30 and J usage is TRBJ1-4; 7 bases map to TRBD1. DNA for the CDR3: TGTGCCTGGACCACAGGGGTCAATGAAAAACTGTTTTTT. Amino acid sequence: CAWTTGVNEKLFF. Full variable domain (outside the CDR3, taken from reference TRBV30 and TRBJ1-4): SQTIHQWPATLVQPVGSPLSLECTVEGTSNPNLYWYRQAAGRGLQLLFYSVGIGQISSEVPQNLSASRPQDRQFILSSKKLLLSDSGFYLCAWTTGVNEKLFFGSGTQLSVL.